What follows is one T cell receptor beta chain and its context. Its antigen is not identified. This sample stems from a study of T cells in localized non-small cell lung cancer. Study-level results: For the top 100 tumor clones, a median approximately 59 also appeared in adjacent lung. Uninvolved adjacent lung showed higher T cell clonality than tumor. A denser population of T cells in blood accompanied longer overall survival. One tumor region alone was sequenced, and heterogeneity therefore remains possible.

Profiling relied on immunoSEQ multiplex PCR, and the TCRdb table lists in-frame clones only, not all of them. The sample records about 12,000 clones, roughly 84% being singletons. Germline values: CDR1 MNHNS, CDR2 SASEGT. This CDR3 is 15 amino acids long. Trimming took off 3 bases at V and 4 bases at J, with 15 bases between the two ends. The TCR was taken from a male donor older than 55 with stage I squamous cell lung carcinoma. The source was peripheral blood, collected before any cancer treatment. The chain employs TRBV6-1 and TRBJ1-1; maybe TRBD1 (6 bases). The CDR3: CASSDMADSRTEAFF. The CDR3, as DNA: TGTGCCAGCAGTGATATGGCGGACAGCCGCACTGAAGCTTTCTTT.